The sequence of this T cell receptor beta chain was determined in a study of T cells in tumors after PD-1 blockade. Study information: Daily vismodegib 150 mg continued in a subset of anti-PD-1-treated patients.

Repertoires were generated with immunoSEQ multiplex PCR, while TCRdb's copy carries only in-frame clones and drops some. The repertoire holds 7,500 to 8,500 clones, with roughly 60% as singletons. V lost 2 bases and J lost 4; bases outside the gene matches: 7. This CDR3 has 15 amino acids. The germline V gene has CDR1 MNHEY and CDR2 SVGAGI. Judged by abundance, this clone is medium-sized. No antigen is known for it. Sample time point: second of two post-therapy site-matched biopsies roughly two months apart. The same primary tumor site was biopsied both before and after PD-1 blockade. Study-level results: Expanded exhausted CD8+ clones after therapy were mostly novel clonotypes. Some novel exhausted tumor clones appeared in pre-treatment blood, suggesting peripheral recruitment.

This clonotype was sampled from a human donor with basal cell carcinoma. This chain links TRBV6-5 with TRBJ2-5, with 7 bases aligning to TRBD2. Sample: tumor tissue, taken after anti-PD-1 treatment. The CDR3 here is CASSYTGGRGETQYF. The CDR3 coding sequence is TGTGCCAGCAGTTACACGGGGGGACGGGGAGAGACCCAGTACTTC.